The T cell receptor (beta chain) under discussion was sequenced for a study of blood T cell repertoires in COVID-19. For the study at large: Material from acute and convalescent COVID-19 was sourced from the United States, Italy and Spain. T cells, B-cell-depleted T cells, or PBMCs supplied cDNA or gDNA.

Original data processing: Quantification of nucleated cells was approximated via reference gene primer amplification. Assay: immunoSEQ multiplex PCR; the TCRdb copy retains only in-frame clones and omits some. The V and J calls and clone size are taken from that table; D and trimming were inferred from the DNA. The profile shows a few hundred thousand clones, about 88% of them singletons. Trimming took off 5 bases at V and 0 bases at J, with 11 bases between the two ends. Germline CDR1 is LGHNT and CDR2 is FRNRAP. CDR3 length equals 15 residues. Input material: peripheral blood. The TCR was taken from a man aged 55-75 years who had recovered from COVID-19. This sequence joins TRBV12-5 and TRBJ1-5; D ambiguous. CDR3 loop: CASGPDFHSNQPQHF. The CDR3 DNA reads TGTGCTAGTGGTCCGGACTTCCATAGCAATCAGCCCCAGCATTTT.